This T cell receptor (beta chain) was profiled in a study of identical twins (dated by TCRdb to the mid-2010s). A note on the overall study: TCR alpha and beta repertoires from monozygotic twins, unrelated adults of various ages and cord blood were deep-sequenced to test whether fetal clonotypes persist. Replicate twin experiments were performed at different times using different library preparation protocols to rule out contamination.

Every donor was a healthy Caucasian. Three unrelated non-twin adults were additionally sequenced: a male aged 18 to 30, a male aged 50 to 60 and a female aged 50 to 60. Using Miltenyi CD45RO+ enrichment and human naive T-cell isolation kits, memory (CD45RO+) and naive T cells were isolated from PBMC. Trimming takes 2 bases from V and 5 bases from J, and the germline ends sit 14 bases apart. The CDR3, cysteine through phenylalanine, is 15 amino acids long. Here the CDR3 DNA is all that survives: 45 bases in frame from base 1. CDR1 and CDR2, per the germline V gene, are KGHDR and SFDVKD. Remarks on this clonotype: Its antigen is still unknown. Per-nucleotide qualities are absent, and no much larger clonotype sits a single base away.

Here is what the overall study found, with its caveats: A weaker excess of twin sharing was found in beta out-of-frame sequences because the signal-to-noise ratio was lowered by fewer shared sequences. Fewer insertions were carried by abundant cord blood beta clonotypes, a similar but weaker trend appeared in young adult naive repertoires, and no such trend appeared in memory repertoires. Invariant T cells such as MAIT and iNKT could partly confound zero-insertion analyses, although diverse VJ usage argued against such confounding for most clonotypes. Recombination models systematically underestimated out-of-frame TCR alpha sharing in monozygotic twins but agreed with sharing between unrelated individuals. Compared with coincidental sharing between unrelated individuals, an excess of low generation-probability sequences was observed among out-of-frame TCR alpha sequences shared between twins. Conclusions relied on cross-sectional statistical analysis, since the same donors could not be followed over many years.

Receptors were amplified or captured by 5' RACE. The run used an Illumina HiSeq 2000. Template switching added a universal primer binding site, and the final cDNA carried a unique molecular identifier that allowed TCR cDNA molecules to be counted accurately. Specific primers in the conserved constant-segment region were used to synthesize first-strand cDNA for the TCR alpha and beta chains. To control for contamination, each cDNA library was double barcoded with a SMART-Mk sample barcode plus Illumina barcodes. TruSeq adapter sequences and Illumina sample barcodes were added in two successive PCR steps. The Illumina HiSeq platform was used with custom primers to sequence TCR alpha and beta cDNA libraries. The authors processed their data as follows. Unique molecular identifiers were extracted from raw reads with MiGEC, and CDR3 positions were determined with MiXCR. Recombination models were inferred per individual with the repgenHMM and IGoR tools using an EM algorithm. The analysis of shared clonotypes was done with the tcR package in R, with sharing normalized by the product of cloneset sizes. Out-of-frame nonproductive sequences were analyzed to study raw recombination free of thymic and clonal selection effects. In TCRdb, the public reads were trimmed at Q25 with fastp and aligned with MiXCR, with productive beta chains retained. One record per CDR3 amino acid sequence lists the most common genes and DNA. The V and J calls follow TCRdb's processing rather than the paper's. This sample gives approximately 410,000 distinct CDR3 sequences in total; under 20% of them show up just once. The ten largest clonotypes hold approximately 12% of the sample.

This chain is built from TRBV24-1 and TRBJ2-5; the D gene is possibly TRBD1, with 6 bases matching. Sequenced material: naive T cells sorted from blood. Sample cell subset or site, as interpreted from the label and publication: cells isolated with a human naive T-cell isolation kit. This receptor was obtained from a man aged 50 to 59 in good health. The CDR3 reads CATSDSAQGWETQYF. The DNA sequence is given as TGTGCCACCAGTGATTCCGCACAGGGTTGGGAGACCCAGTACTTC.